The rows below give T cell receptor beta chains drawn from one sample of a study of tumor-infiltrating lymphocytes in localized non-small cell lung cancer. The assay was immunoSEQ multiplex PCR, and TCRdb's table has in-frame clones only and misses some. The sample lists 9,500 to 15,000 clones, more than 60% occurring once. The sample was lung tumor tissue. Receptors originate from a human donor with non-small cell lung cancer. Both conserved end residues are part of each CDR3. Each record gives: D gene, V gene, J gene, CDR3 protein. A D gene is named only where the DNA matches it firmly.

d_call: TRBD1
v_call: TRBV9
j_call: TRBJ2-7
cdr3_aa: CASSPTGQGTYEQYF

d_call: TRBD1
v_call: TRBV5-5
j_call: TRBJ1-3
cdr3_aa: CASSFTGGSSGNTIYF

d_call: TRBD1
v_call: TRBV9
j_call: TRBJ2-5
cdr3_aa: CASSVAGGQGGETQYF

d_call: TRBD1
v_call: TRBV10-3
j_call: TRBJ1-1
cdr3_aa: CASRQGVNTEAFF

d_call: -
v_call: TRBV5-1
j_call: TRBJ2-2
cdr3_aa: CASSLEWTANTGELFF

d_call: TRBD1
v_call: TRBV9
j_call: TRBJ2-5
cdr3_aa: CASSAGQGYETQYF

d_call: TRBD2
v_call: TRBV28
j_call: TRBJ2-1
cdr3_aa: CASRTGLGANEQFF

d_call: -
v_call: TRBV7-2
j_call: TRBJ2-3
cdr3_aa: CASSSLTTDTQYF

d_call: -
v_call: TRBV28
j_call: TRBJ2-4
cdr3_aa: CASSSSTRLAKNIQYF

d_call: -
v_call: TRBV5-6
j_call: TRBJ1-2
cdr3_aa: CASSLERHVYGYTF

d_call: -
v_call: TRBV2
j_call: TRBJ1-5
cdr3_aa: CASSEAGRANQPQHF

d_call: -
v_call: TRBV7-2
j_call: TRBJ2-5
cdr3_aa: CASSLAPSRETQYF

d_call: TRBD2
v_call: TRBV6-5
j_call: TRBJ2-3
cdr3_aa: CASSPLAGITDTQYF

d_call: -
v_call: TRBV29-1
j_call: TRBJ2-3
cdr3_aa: CSVDLSTDTQYF

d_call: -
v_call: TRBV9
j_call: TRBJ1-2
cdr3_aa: CASSAEGRAINYGYTF

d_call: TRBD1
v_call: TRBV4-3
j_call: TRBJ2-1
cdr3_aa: CASSQASGTGNEQFF

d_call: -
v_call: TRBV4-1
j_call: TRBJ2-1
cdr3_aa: CASSRISEPYNEQFF